Sequencing of this T cell receptor (beta chain) was carried out in a study of cytomegalovirus exposure and HLA in healthy donors. Whole-study findings and limits: Analysis performed later found over 15,000 TCR beta sequences associated with HLA alleles at 0.05 false discovery rate. While the bulk of TCR sequences proved rare, some public TCRs turned up in many donors. An apparent linkage of common viral pathogens to several of the most significant clusters emerged in a later analysis.

About this clone: The antigen is not known. Germline is not matched at one junction end, which may reflect a read error.

Germline values: CDR1 SGHAT, CDR2 FQNNGV. The CDR3 sequence is 11 residues long. A multiplex PCR was run with 60 Vbeta primers and 13 Jbeta primers. Only in-frame clones appear in the TCRdb table, and some are missing; sequencing was by immunoSEQ multiplex PCR. The table records just under 95,000 clones, roughly 80% of them present only once. The receptor's source is a man aged 50 or older in good health and CMV-seropositive. Material for sequencing was PBMCs. The V call is TRBV11-2, the J call TRBJ2-7; tentative D call: TRBD2 (5 bases). CDR3 protein: CASSRGPSKHF. The DNA of the CDR3 is TGTGCCAGCAGCCGCGGGCCGTCTAAGCACTTC.